This TCR beta chain was observed in a study of blood T cell repertoires in COVID-19. Study-level information: PBMCs, B-cell-depleted T cells, or T cells provided the cDNA or gDNA that made up the material.

Original data processing: Amplification with reference gene primers provided the estimates of nucleated cell counts. Profiling relied on immunoSEQ multiplex PCR, and the TCRdb table lists in-frame clones only, not all of them. Clone size and the V and J calls come from that table; the DNA yielded D and trimming. The data show more than 65,000 clones, about 85% seen once. The germline V gene has CDR1 LNHDA and CDR2 SQIVND (reference sequence). J gave up 5 bases and V 2 bases, and 2 bases lay outside the gene matches. CDR3 length: 14 residues. Sequenced: peripheral blood. The chain is built from TRBV19 and TRBJ2-1, with 8 nucleotides matching TRBD1. This TCR came from a man aged 60 to 69 with active or convalescent COVID-19. This CDR3 is CASSIQGANNEQFF. CDR3 sequence (DNA): TGTGCCAGTAGTATACAGGGGGCAAACAATGAGCAGTTCTTC.